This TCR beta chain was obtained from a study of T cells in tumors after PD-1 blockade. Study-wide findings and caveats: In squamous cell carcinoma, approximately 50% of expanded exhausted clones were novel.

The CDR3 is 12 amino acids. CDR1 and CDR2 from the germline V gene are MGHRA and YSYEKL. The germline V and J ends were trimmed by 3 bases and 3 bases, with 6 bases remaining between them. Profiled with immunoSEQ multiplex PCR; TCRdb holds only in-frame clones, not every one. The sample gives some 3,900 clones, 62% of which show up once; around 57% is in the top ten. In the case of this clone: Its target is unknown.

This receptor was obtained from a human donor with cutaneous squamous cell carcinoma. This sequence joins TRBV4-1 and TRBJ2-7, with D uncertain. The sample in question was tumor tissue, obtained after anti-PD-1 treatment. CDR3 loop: CASSQNNYEQYF. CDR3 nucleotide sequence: TGCGCCAGCAGCCAGAATAACTACGAGCAGTACTTC.